The 22 T cell receptor beta chains listed next were all sequenced from one sample in a study of shared clonotypes between healthy human individuals. This table comes from immunoSEQ multiplex PCR, and its TCRdb copy is limited to in-frame clones, with some not included. The top ten clones hold 0.13% of a sample with around 2.3 million clones, 90% to 96% of them seen once. Material: naive CD4+ T cells sorted from blood. Described subset: CD45RA+ positively selected. The source of these receptors is a man between 18 and 29 years old in good health.

The chain uses TRBV6-5 and TRBJ1-5, with D maybe TRBD1 (6 bases). CDR3 length: 11 amino acids. Germline lookup yields CDR1 MNHEY and CDR2 SVGAGI. V dropped 5 bases and J dropped 11 bases, with 10 bases sitting between them. The CDR3 reads CASSQTGSQHF. CDR3 nucleotides: TGTGCCAGCAGTCAAACAGGGTCCCAGCATTTT.

V is TRBV10-1 and J is TRBJ1-1; 7 nucleotides line up with TRBD1. The V and J ends lost 10 bases and 3 bases, in that order; junction bases with no gene match: 11. This CDR3 has 14 residues. The germline V gene encodes CDR1 WNHNN and CDR2 SYGVQD (reference sequence). The CDR3: CATSRTGADTEAFF. CDR3 in DNA: TGCGCCACCTCAAGAACAGGGGCGGACACTGAAGCTTTCTTT.

The V and J genes are TRBV7-9 and TRBJ1-4; D gene uncertain. V lost 3 bases to trimming and J lost 0 bases, with 8 bases between them. Germline V gene lookup returns CDR1 SEHNR and CDR2 FQNEAQ (reference sequence). The CDR3 consists of 15 residues. The CDR3 spells CASSFGATTNEKLFF. The CDR3 DNA follows: TGTGCCAGCAGCTTTGGCGCTACAACTAATGAAAAACTGTTTTTT. The variable domain in full, with the rest retrieved from reference TRBV7-9 and TRBJ1-4, is DTGVSQNPRHKITKRGQNVTFRCDPISEHNRLYWYRQTLGQGPEFLTYFQNEAQLEKSRLLSDRFSAERPKGSFSTLEIQRTEQGDSAMYLCASSFGATTNEKLFFGSGTQLSVL.

This sequence joins TRBV2 and TRBJ2-5, with 13 bases matching TRBD2. The length of the CDR3 is 15 residues. The V gene end was trimmed by 5 bases and the J gene end by 3 bases; junction bases not matched to a gene: 3. Per the germline V gene, CDR1 is SNHLY and CDR2 is FYNNEI. The CDR3 region is CASSPGLAGKETQYF. As DNA, the CDR3 is TGTGCCAGCAGTCCGGGACTAGCGGGGAAAGAGACCCAGTACTTC.

Worth noting for this clone: An end of the junction differs from the germline gene, which may be a read error. V usage is TRBV5-4 and J usage is TRBJ1-3; 8 bases match TRBD1. Germline V gene data show CDR1 as SGHNT and CDR2 as YYREEE (reference sequence). The CDR3 totals 12 residues. CDR3 nucleotide sequence: TGTGCCACCGGGACAGGCGGAAACACCGTATATTTT. Translating gives CATGTGGNTVYF.

The chain carries TRBV10-3 and TRBJ2-1, with 9 bases lining up with TRBD2. Germline lookup yields CDR1 ENHRY and CDR2 SYGVKD. Unmatched junction bases numbered 6, after V lost 6 bases and J lost 6 bases. This CDR3 has 14 amino acids. The CDR3 region is CAIRTAGGTNEQFF. DNA for the CDR3: TGTGCCATCAGGACAGCGGGAGGAACCAATGAGCAGTTCTTC.

The chain combines TRBV6-5 with TRBJ1-4; D not certain. This CDR3 comprises 14 residues. V was pared by 2 bases and J by 0 bases, with 4 bases between. Germline-derived CDR1 and CDR2 are MNHEY and SVGAGI. CDR3 amino acids: CASSYGPTNEKLFF. CDR3 sequence (DNA): TGTGCCAGCAGTTACGGACCAACTAATGAAAAACTGTTTTTT.

In DNA form, the CDR3 reads TGTGCCAGCAGTTCCAGGGGCCGAAACACTGAAGCTTTCTTT. It translates to CASSSRGRNTEAFF. The V call is TRBV27, the J call TRBJ1-1, with D perhaps TRBD1 (6 bases). CDR1 and CDR2 (germline): MNHEY, SMNVEV (reference sequence). This CDR3 comprises 14 residues. Trimming removed 4 bases from V and 2 bases from J, with 11 bases in between.

The chain carries TRBV13 and TRBJ1-1; maybe TRBD1 (6 bases). This CDR3 has 14 amino acids. Germline CDR1 is PRHDT and CDR2 is FYEKMQ (reference sequence). V lost 5 bases to trimming and J lost 0 bases, with 10 bases between them. This CDR3 reads CASSIDRMNTEAFF. The CDR3 nucleotides read TGTGCCAGCAGCATCGACAGGATGAACACTGAAGCTTTCTTT. Full variable domain (missing parts from reference TRBV13 and TRBJ1-1): AAGVIQSPRHLIKEKRETATLKCYPIPRHDTVYWYQQGPGQDPQFLISFYEKMQSDKGSIPDRFSAQQFSDYHSELNMSSLELGDSALYFCASSIDRMNTEAFFGQGTRLTVV.

The J gene is TRBJ1-3, the V gene TRBV19; D possibly corresponds to TRBD1 (5 bases). CDR1 is LNHDA and CDR2 is SQIVND in the germline V gene (reference sequence). V lost 4 bases to trimming and J lost 4 bases, with 11 bases between them. The CDR3 consists of 14 residues. The CDR3 sequence is CASSTQGTGNTIYF. DNA of the CDR3: TGTGCCAGTAGTACCCAGGGAACAGGAAACACCATATATTTT.

This chain connects TRBV10-1 to TRBJ1-3; no reliable D call. This CDR3 is 13 amino acids long. Germline assignment: CDR1 WNHNN and CDR2 SYGVQD (reference sequence). V lost 3 bases and J 3 bases, leaving 6 bases between the germline ends. CDR3 amino acids: CASSERSGNTIYF. CDR3 coding DNA: TGCGCCAGCAGTGAACGCAGTGGAAACACCATATATTTT.

Notes on this clone: The same CDR3 also results from other DNA sequences found in this sample. The J gene is TRBJ1-1, the V gene TRBV11-2, with D tentatively TRBD1 (5 bases). Trimming stripped 0 bases from V and 1 base from J, with 9 bases between. This CDR3 is built from 15 residues. The V gene's germline CDR1 is SGHAT and CDR2 FQNNGV. The CDR3 nucleotides are TGTGCCAGCAGCTTAGATGGGGGGAGGAACACTGAAGCTTTCTTT. Translating it yields CASSLDGGRNTEAFF. Filled out from reference TRBV11-2 and TRBJ1-1, the complete variable domain reads EAGVAQSPRYKIIEKRQSVAFWCNPISGHATLYWYQQILGQGPKLLIQFQNNGVVDDSQLPKDRFSAERLKGVDSTLKIQPAKLEDSAVYLCASSLDGGRNTEAFFGQGTRLTVV.

This clone was seen once. The rearrangement uses TRBV4-1 and TRBJ2-7; 7 positions agree with TRBD2. The CDR3 length is 15 residues. CDR1 is MGHRA, CDR2 YSYEKL, per germline. V lost 1 base to trimming and J lost 0 bases; unmatched junction nucleotides: 3. CDR3 amino acids: CASSQVQRDSYEQYF. CDR3 bases: TGCGCCAGCAGCCAAGTCCAGCGGGACTCCTACGAGCAGTACTTC.

The rearrangement links TRBV5-1 to TRBJ2-7; 8 nucleotides agree with TRBD1. The CDR3 has 14 residues. Germline assignment: CDR1 SGHRS and CDR2 YFSETQ. The V and J ends lost 4 bases and 2 bases, in that order; junction bases with no gene match: 5. CDR3 bases: TGCGCCAGCAGCCCCAGGGGGCCGGCCTACGAGCAGTACTTC. Protein product: CASSPRGPAYEQYF. The entire variable domain, with the rest obtained from reference TRBV5-1 and TRBJ2-7, is as follows: KAGVTQTPRYLIKTRGQQVTLSCSPISGHRSVSWYQQTPGQGLQFLFEYFSETQRNKGNFPGRFSGRQFSNSRSEMNVSTLELGDSALYLCASSPRGPAYEQYFGPGTRLTVT.

The V gene is TRBV19, the J gene TRBJ2-1; TRBD2 might be the D (6 bases). The CDR3 length is 12 residues. Trimming cost V 8 bases and J 7 bases, with 12 bases left between them. Looked up from germline, CDR1 is LNHDA and CDR2 is SQIVND (reference sequence). The CDR3 DNA reads as TGTGCCAGTGCGAGGCGGGATAATGAGCAGTTCTTC. Protein sequence: CASARRDNEQFF.

The chain is built from TRBV5-1 and TRBJ1-1; D is unclear. V lost 4 bases to trimming and J lost 6 bases, with 13 bases between them. CDR3 length: 13 residues. Germline CDR1 reads SGHRS; CDR2 reads YFSETQ. The CDR3 coding sequence is TGCGCCAGCAGCATCGGCGGAGCGGCTGAAGCTTTCTTT. Residues: CASSIGGAAEAFF.

This chain joins TRBV19 and TRBJ2-7; D is undetermined. The germline V gene encodes CDR1 LNHDA and CDR2 SQIVND (reference sequence). The CDR3 consists of 14 residues. Trimming shortened V by 1 base and J by 6 bases, and 13 bases separated the two germline ends. CDR3 amino acids: CASSIVTDTPEQYF. For the CDR3, the DNA is TGTGCCAGTAGTATAGTGACGGATACGCCCGAGCAGTACTTC.

As concerns this clone: The same CDR3 also results from other DNA sequences found in this sample. CDR3 coding DNA: TGTGCCAGCAGTTACTCAAGCGAGCAGTACTTC. This gives the protein CASSYSSEQYF. V usage is TRBV6-5 and J usage is TRBJ2-7, with D unresolved. Germline CDR1 and CDR2: MNHEY and SVGAGI. V gave up 0 bases and J gave up 6 bases, with 3 bases separating them. This CDR3 is built from 11 residues.

V usage is TRBV6-5 and J usage is TRBJ2-7; the match to TRBD1 covers 9 bases. Germline loops: CDR1 MNHEY, CDR2 SVGAGI. This CDR3 is 14 amino acids long. The V segment lost 6 bases and the J segment 3 bases; nucleotides outside the gene matches: 6. CDR3 loop: CASSESTGGYEQYF. CDR3 DNA sequence: TGTGCCAGCAGCGAATCGACAGGGGGCTACGAGCAGTACTTC.

The chain is built from TRBV6-1 and TRBJ2-3; 8 bases match TRBD2. The V and J ends lost 8 bases and 3 bases, in that order; junction bases with no gene match: 10. The CDR3 is 15 residues long. The germline V gene has CDR1 MNHNS and CDR2 SASEGT. CDR3 sequence: CASREAGAGTDTQYF. CDR3 DNA sequence: TGTGCCAGCCGAGAAGCGGGAGCCGGTACAGATACGCAGTATTTT.

The chain links TRBV10-1 to TRBJ2-7, with 9 positions matching TRBD1. V dropped 5 bases and J dropped 5; count of bases not matched to a gene: 10. CDR3 length: 15 amino acids. CDR1 is WNHNN and CDR2 is SYGVQD in the germline V gene (reference sequence). CDR3 sequence: CASSPIQGADHEQYF. CDR3 nucleotide sequence: TGCGCCAGCAGTCCCATACAGGGGGCCGACCACGAGCAGTACTTC.

The chain employs TRBV5-1 and TRBJ2-1; 14 bases align to TRBD2. V shed 3 bases and J 5 bases; nucleotides not matched to a gene: 4. Per germline, CDR1 SGHRS and CDR2 YFSETQ. The CDR3 has 16 residues. CDR3 sequence reads: CASSYLGLAGDNEQFF. In nucleotides, the CDR3 is TGCGCCAGCAGCTACCTGGGACTAGCGGGGGACAATGAGCAGTTCTTC.